The clone carrying this TCR beta chain has a count of ten or more. V lost 4 bases to trimming and J lost 4 bases, with 19 bases between them. CDR1 is MNHNY, CDR2 SVGAGI, per germline (reference sequence). The length of the CDR3 is 16 residues. The data were obtained in a study of T cell repertoires in cytomegalovirus infection. Study-level information: Evidence of both CMV infection and a matching HLA type came from public TCR beta signatures.

MiXCR, run by TCRdb on the reads, gives a single entry per CDR3 protein. Altogether approximately 500,000 distinct CDR3 sequences are present, approximately 15% being singletons, with the ten largest covering 24%. This sequence was found in a human donor in good health (CMV status not recorded). Some clones in this sample may be carry-over from other donors' samples. The gene calls are TRBV6-6 and TRBJ2-5; D might be TRBD2 (7 bases). The sequenced sample was CD8+ T cells from PBMCs. The CDR3 DNA reads TGTGCCAGCAGTTCCCGTGCGGGGGCCAGTCGAGAGACCCAGTACTTC. This codes for CASSSRAGASRETQYF.